The 30 T cell receptor beta chains given below trace back to one sample, sequenced in a study of blood T cell repertoires in COVID-19. Here immunoSEQ multiplex PCR was the method, and the copy in TCRdb shows in-frame clones only, minus some. The sample holds 200,000 to 250,000 clones, about three quarters seen once. What was sequenced was peripheral blood. Receptor source: a woman between 65 and 79 years old with acute or convalescent COVID-19.

The chain combines TRBV14 with TRBJ2-7; D not resolved. The ends were cut back, 0 bases at V and 1 base at J, with 13 bases in the middle. The CDR3 length is 16 residues. Per germline, CDR1 SGHDN and CDR2 FVKESK. The DNA of the CDR3 is TGTGCCAGCAGCCAAGAATCCCTAACCACTTCCTACGAGCAGTACTTC. This gives the protein CASSQESLTTSYEQYF.

This chain joins TRBV11-3 and TRBJ1-3; D unresolved. V was shortened by 2 bases and J by 4 bases, with 6 bases between the two germline ends. From germline, CDR1 is SGHNT and CDR2 YENEEA. The CDR3 sequence is 13 residues long. The CDR3 loop reads CASSLIPGNTIYF. CDR3 DNA: TGTGCCAGCAGCTTAATCCCAGGAAACACCATATATTTT.

This chain links TRBV19 with TRBJ2-5; D ambiguous. The CDR3 loop spans 12 amino acids. Looked up from germline, CDR1 is LNHDA and CDR2 is SQIVND (reference sequence). The germline V and J ends were trimmed by 10 bases and 4 bases, with 13 bases remaining between them. The CDR3 loop is CATPERAETQYF. The DNA of the CDR3 is TGTGCCACCCCCGAAAGAGCAGAGACCCAGTACTTC.

This chain links TRBV4-1 with TRBJ1-2; 7 bases match TRBD1. The CDR3 runs to 13 residues. CDR1 is MGHRA and CDR2 is YSYEKL in the germline V gene. J lost 6 bases, V lost 1 base, and 2 bases had no gene match. DNA of the CDR3: TGCGCCAGCAGCCAAGCGCAGGGGGATGGCTACACCTTC. This translates into CASSQAQGDGYTF.

V usage is TRBV19 and J usage is TRBJ1-5; 9 nucleotides align to TRBD1. Losses at the gene ends were 6 bases for V and 7 bases for J; bases not matched to a gene: 4. Germline CDR1 is LNHDA and CDR2 is SQIVND (reference sequence). This CDR3 contains 13 residues. Here the CDR3 DNA reads TGTGCCAGTAGGGACAGGGGAGGCCAGCCCCAGCATTTT. It encodes CASRDRGGQPQHF.

This sequence joins TRBV3-1 (or the pseudogene TRBV3-2) and TRBJ2-1; 8 bases align to TRBD2. The CDR3 is 13 residues long. The V and J ends lost 4 bases and 9 bases, in that order; junction bases with no gene match: 5. In germline, CDR1 is LGHDT, CDR2 YNNKEL (reference sequence). The CDR3 bases are TGTGCCAGCAGCCGAACTAGCGGCCGTGAGCAGTTCTTC. Residues: CASSRTSGREQFF.

This chain connects TRBV7-3 to TRBJ2-1, with D perhaps TRBD2 (7 bases). V gave up 1 base and J gave up 9 bases, with 16 bases separating them. CDR1 is SGHTA, CDR2 FQGTGA, per germline. This CDR3 contains 15 residues. The CDR3 sequence is CASSLRAGALLEQFF. For the CDR3, the DNA is TGTGCCAGCAGCTTAAGGGCGGGGGCCCTCCTTGAGCAGTTCTTC.

The V call is TRBV27, the J call TRBJ2-7; TRBD2 matches 8 bases. Losses at the gene ends were 3 bases for V and 5 bases for J; bases not matched to a gene: 15. Germline V CDR1 and CDR2: MNHEY, SMNVEV (reference sequence). The CDR3 has 17 amino acids. DNA of the CDR3: TGTGCCAGCAGTTTGATACCAGGGAAAGGGACTAGTCACGAGCAGTACTTC. Residues: CASSLIPGKGTSHEQYF.

The chain links TRBV6-5 to TRBJ1-5; 7 positions match TRBD1. The V segment lost 8 bases and the J segment 7 bases; nucleotides outside the gene matches: 14. This CDR3 has 15 amino acids. From germline, CDR1 is MNHEY and CDR2 SVGAGI. The CDR3 loop is CASRQLGTARQPQHF. In DNA form, the CDR3 reads TGTGCCAGCCGCCAACTTGGGACAGCAAGGCAGCCCCAGCATTTT.

The chain couples TRBV6-5 to TRBJ2-2, with D perhaps matching TRBD2 (5 bases). Trimming took off 4 bases at V and 4 bases at J, with 13 bases between the two ends. Per the germline V gene, CDR1 is MNHEY and CDR2 is SVGAGI. The CDR3 is made up of 15 amino acids. The CDR3 loop is CASSSEAAGTGELFF. CDR3 in DNA: TGTGCCAGCAGTTCGGAGGCCGCGGGCACCGGGGAGCTGTTTTTT.

V is TRBV7-8 and J is TRBJ2-7; tentative D call: TRBD1 (6 bases). The CDR3 runs 14 residues. V gave up 7 bases and J gave up 2 bases, with 15 bases separating them. Germline V CDR1 and CDR2: SGHVS, FQNEAQ. Here the CDR3 reads CASTQGRFAYEQYF. The CDR3 DNA reads as TGTGCCAGCACGCAGGGGCGTTTTGCCTACGAGCAGTACTTC. Full variable domain (outside the CDR3, taken from reference TRBV7-8 and TRBJ2-7): GAGVSQSPRYKVAKRGQDVALRCDPISGHVSLFWYQQALGQGPEFLTYFQNEAQLDKSGLPSDRFFAERPEGSVSTLKIQRTQQEDSAVYLCASTQGRFAYEQYFGPGTRLTVT.

This clone was seen once. V gene TRBV7-9 combines with J gene TRBJ2-2; 7 bases agree with TRBD2. Per the germline V gene, CDR1 is SEHNR and CDR2 is FQNEAQ (reference sequence). Germline trimming cut 4 bases from V and 3 bases from J; bases unmatched to any gene: 5. CDR3 length: 15 residues. The CDR3 is CASSSSGRDTGELFF. The CDR3 region has the DNA TGTGCCAGCAGCTCCTCGGGGAGGGACACCGGGGAGCTGTTTTTT.

The chain recombines TRBV15 with TRBJ2-3; the match to TRBD2 covers 12 bases. The V gene's germline CDR1 is LNHNV and CDR2 YYDKDF (reference sequence). This CDR3 is 15 amino acids long. V shed 5 bases and J 8 bases; nucleotides not matched to a gene: 8. The DNA for the CDR3 is TGTGCCACCAGCTCCGGACTAGCGGGGATGGGTACGCAGTATTTT. Amino acid sequence: CATSSGLAGMGTQYF.

The rearrangement uses TRBV6-5 and TRBJ1-6, with D unclear. Germline assignment: CDR1 MNHEY and CDR2 SVGAGI. This CDR3 is built from 14 residues. Trimming removed 2 bases from V and 10 bases from J, with 12 bases in between. The CDR3 coding sequence is TGTGCCAGCAGTTACCAGGCCCCGGAATCACCCCTCCACTTT. Its protein is CASSYQAPESPLHF.

This clone has only a few counts. The chain has TRBV2 and TRBJ2-7, with D possibly matching TRBD2 (5 bases). Germline V CDR1 and CDR2: SNHLY, FYNNEI. V was clipped by 7 bases and J by 5 bases, with 15 bases between them. The CDR3 length is 13 residues. The CDR3 loop reads CASTYLRGNEQYF. In DNA form, the CDR3 reads TGTGCCAGCACCTACCTTCGGGGTAACGAGCAGTACTTC. The whole variable domain, remainder taken from reference TRBV2 and TRBJ2-7, is EPEVTQTPSHQVTQMGQEVILRCVPISNHLYFYWYRQILGQKVEFLVSFYNNEISEKSEIFDDQFSVERPDGSNFTLKIRSTKLEDSAMYFCASTYLRGNEQYFGPGTRLTVT.

This clone showed up just a few times. The chain carries TRBV2 and TRBJ2-5; D call uncertain. V gave up 6 bases and J gave up 4 bases, with 6 bases separating them. Germline CDR1 is SNHLY and CDR2 is FYNNEI. This CDR3 has 11 amino acids. This CDR3 is CASRVRETQYF. The CDR3 bases are TGTGCCAGCAGGGTCAGAGAGACCCAGTACTTC.

Details on this clone: One end of the junction is discordant with germline, which a read error may explain. The genes are TRBV19 and TRBJ2-5; D is possibly TRBD2 (7 bases). This CDR3 spans 15 amino acids. Germline V lookup: CDR1 LNHDA, CDR2 SQIVND (reference sequence). The CDR3 region has the DNA TGTCCCAGAAAAGGGGGGGGCAGGGGAGAAGAGACCCAGTACTTC. This translates into CPRKGGGRGEETQYF.

The V and J genes are TRBV6-1 and TRBJ2-3; possible D gene TRBD1, 7 bases. V was cut by 0 bases and J by 7 bases, with 17 bases left in between. Germline CDR1 reads MNHNS; CDR2 reads SASEGT. This CDR3 has 16 amino acids. CDR3 in amino acids: CASSEASSRGVNTQYF. The CDR3 DNA sequence: TGTGCCAGCAGTGAAGCGTCTTCCAGGGGGGTAAATACGCAGTATTTT.

The V call is TRBV10-2, the J call TRBJ2-7, with 10 positions matching TRBD1. The junction had 7 bases not matched to a gene; V was cut back by 8 bases and J by 6 bases. Germline-derived CDR1 and CDR2 are WSHSY and SAAADI. CDR3 size: 13 residues. CDR3 protein: CASAGTGASEQYV. The CDR3 nucleotides read TGCGCCAGCGCCGGGACAGGGGCTTCCGAGCAGTACGTC.

The chain uses TRBV30 and TRBJ2-3; perhaps TRBD2 as D (6 bases). This CDR3 has 14 amino acids. Trimming removed 4 bases at V and 1 base at J, with 12 bases between. Germline loops: CDR1 GTSNPN, CDR2 SVGIG (reference sequence). The chain's CDR3 is CAWNFRGGTDTQYF. The CDR3 bases are TGTGCCTGGAATTTTCGCGGGGGCACAGATACGCAGTATTTT.

This sequence joins TRBV5-1 and TRBJ2-2, with 7 bases that match TRBD2. The V segment lost 1 base and the J segment 1 base; nucleotides outside the gene matches: 4. The CDR3 sequence is 16 residues long. The germline V gene encodes CDR1 SGHRS and CDR2 YFSETQ. The CDR3, as DNA: TGCGCCAGCAGCTTGCCGCCGGGAGGGAACACCGGGGAGCTGTTTTTT. Protein sequence: CASSLPPGGNTGELFF.

A single count supports this clone. This chain uses TRBV2 with TRBJ1-3; D remains ambiguous. Trimming cost V 5 bases and J 4 bases, with 9 bases left between them. The CDR3 extends over 13 amino acids. Germline CDR1 is SNHLY and CDR2 is FYNNEI. The CDR3 loop is CASSTKEGNTIYF. The CDR3 bases are TGTGCCAGCAGTACGAAAGAGGGAAACACCATATATTTT.

The chain couples TRBV7-2 to TRBJ2-5, with no clear D. V lost 4 bases and J 3 bases, leaving 12 bases between the germline ends. Germline CDR1 is SGHTA and CDR2 is FQGNSA. This CDR3 is 14 amino acids long. CDR3 sequence (DNA): TGTGCCAGCAGCTCCCCTCCCTTCGAAGAGACCCAGTACTTC. Translation gives CASSSPPFEETQYF. Full variable domain (outside the CDR3, taken from reference TRBV7-2 and TRBJ2-5): GAGVSQSPSNKVTEKGKDVELRCDPISGHTALYWYRQSLGQGLEFLIYFQGNSAPDKSGLPSDRFSAERTGGSVSTLTIQRTQQEDSAVYLCASSSPPFEETQYFGPGTRLLVL.

V is TRBV10-1 and J is TRBJ2-3; TRBD1 might be the D (5 bases). The V end was cut by 3 bases, the J end by 0 bases, with 10 bases between. CDR1 and CDR2 (germline): WNHNN, SYGVQD (reference sequence). This CDR3 is 15 amino acids long. CDR3 residues: CASSDDSPSTDTQYF. CDR3 DNA sequence: TGCGCCAGCAGTGATGACAGCCCTAGCACAGATACGCAGTATTTT.

This rearrangement joins TRBV6-1 to TRBJ2-7; D not resolved. The V end lost 1 base, the J end lost 5 bases, and 6 bases lay between the germline ends. Germline V gene sequence: CDR1 MNHNS, CDR2 SASEGT. This CDR3 has 12 residues. DNA for the CDR3: TGTGCCAGCAGTGAAGGTAGCCACGAGCAGTACTTC. Amino acid sequence: CASSEGSHEQYF.

V and J are TRBV5-6 and TRBJ1-6; D gene ambiguous. V was clipped by 4 bases and J by 9 bases, with 11 bases between them. The CDR3 runs 13 residues. Germline loops: CDR1 SGHDT, CDR2 YYEEEE. The CDR3 bases are TGTGCCAGCAGCAGTAATTACGGTTCACCCCTCCACTTT. It is translated as CASSSNYGSPLHF. Complete variable domain (other parts from reference TRBV5-6 and TRBJ1-6): DAGVTQSPTHLIKTRGQQVTLRCSPKSGHDTVSWYQQALGQGPQFIFQYYEEEERQRGNFPDRFSGHQFPNYSSELNVNALLLGDSALYLCASSSNYGSPLHFGNGTRLTVT.

J is TRBJ2-1 and V is TRBV10-3; 9 bases match TRBD2. Per the germline V gene, CDR1 is ENHRY and CDR2 is SYGVKD. The V segment lost 0 bases and the J segment 9 bases; nucleotides outside the gene matches: 6. This CDR3 is built from 15 residues. CDR3 in DNA: TGTGCCATCAGTGAGTCTAGCGGGGGACCGGGTGAGCAGTTCTTC. Its translation: CAISESSGGPGEQFF.

This clone was counted once. The CDR3 sequence is CASSSAREGNQPQHF. Written as DNA, the CDR3 is TGTGCCAGCAGCTCAGCGAGGGAGGGCAATCAGCCCCAGCATTTT. The rearrangement joins TRBV7-2 to TRBJ1-5; D unclear. The ends were cut back, 4 bases at V and 2 bases at J, with 12 bases in the middle. CDR3 length: 15 amino acids. Germline CDR1 SGHTA, CDR2 FQGNSA.

A single count supports this clone. As DNA, the CDR3 is TGCGCCAGCAGTCAAGGCAGGCCCAACACTGAAGCTTTCTTT. Translated, it gives CASSQGRPNTEAFF. The chain combines TRBV23-1 with TRBJ1-1; D is undetermined. TRBV23-1 carries the ORF label, with uncertain function. This CDR3 is built from 14 residues. V was trimmed by 2 bases and J by 2 bases, leaving 9 bases between them.

The gene calls are TRBV5-1 and TRBJ2-7; perhaps TRBD2 as D (6 bases). There are 14 residues in the CDR3. Trimming shortened V by 6 bases and J by 0 bases, and 13 bases separated the two germline ends. CDR1 SGHRS and CDR2 YFSETQ come from the germline V gene. CDR3 protein: CASNWDGSSYEQYF. The CDR3 DNA reads as TGCGCCAGCAATTGGGACGGGAGCTCCTACGAGCAGTACTTC.